A selection of T cell receptor beta chains follows, all from one sample in a study of T-cell memory formation after mild COVID-19. TCRdb ran MiXCR on the 5' RACE reads and lists one entry per CDR3 protein. The sample holds about 270,000 distinct CDR3 sequences, 16% seen once. The sequencing sample was made of PBMCs or a T cell subset sorted from them (not recorded which). These receptors originate from a man aged 18-30 years who had mild COVID-19 (a few samples of this study predate the infection). Cell type and time point are not known. Both conserved end residues are part of each CDR3. The order of the fields is clone size, J gene, CDR3 length, D gene, V gene, CDR3 DNA, CDR3 protein. The D gene is left open where the match is weak. The listing skips clone size in some rows; elsewhere it reads once, few, many or a size class.

clone size: -
J gene: TRBJ1-2
CDR3 length: 12
D gene: -
V gene: TRBV10-1
CDR3 DNA: TGCGCCAGCAGAACAATAAGAAGAGGCTACACCTTC
CDR3 protein: CASRTIRRGYTF

clone size: many
J gene: TRBJ2-1
CDR3 length: 14
D gene: -
V gene: TRBV29-1
CDR3 DNA: TGCAGCGTTGGTAGACAGGTCTTCTACAATGAGCAGTTCTTC
CDR3 protein: CSVGRQVFYNEQFF

clone size: -
J gene: TRBJ1-2
CDR3 length: 12
D gene: TRBD1
V gene: TRBV5-1
CDR3 DNA: TGCGCCAGCAGCGCACAGGGGGATGGCTACACCTTC
CDR3 protein: CASSAQGDGYTF

clone size: -
J gene: TRBJ2-3
CDR3 length: 14
D gene: -
V gene: TRBV10-3
CDR3 DNA: TGTGCCATCAGTGATCCGGGGGCGGCAGATACGCAGTATTTT
CDR3 protein: CAISDPGAADTQYF

clone size: -
J gene: TRBJ2-5
CDR3 length: 16
D gene: -
V gene: TRBV7-9
CDR3 DNA: TGTGCCAGCAGCTTAGAAGAGCGGACACTTCAAGAGACCCAGTACTTC
CDR3 protein: CASSLEERTLQETQYF

clone size: -
J gene: TRBJ2-1
CDR3 length: 14
D gene: TRBD1
V gene: TRBV5-1
CDR3 DNA: TGCGCCAGCAGCTTGGCGGACAGGGGAGGCGAGCAGTTCTTC
CDR3 protein: CASSLADRGGEQFF

clone size: few
J gene: TRBJ2-4
CDR3 length: 14
D gene: -
V gene: TRBV9
CDR3 DNA: TGTGCCAGCAGCCCTGAATTGACCCAAAACATTCAGTACTTC
CDR3 protein: CASSPELTQNIQYF

clone size: few
J gene: TRBJ2-2
CDR3 length: 15
D gene: -
V gene: TRBV7-3
CDR3 DNA: TGTGCCAGCAGCCCCGGGGGGCGCATCACCGGGGAGCTGTTTTTT
CDR3 protein: CASSPGGRITGELFF

clone size: few
J gene: TRBJ2-2
CDR3 length: 16
D gene: -
V gene: TRBV10-3
CDR3 DNA: TGTGCCATCAGTGAGTCGCGGCAGGGATGGACCGGGGAGCTGTTTTTT
CDR3 protein: CAISESRQGWTGELFF

clone size: -
J gene: TRBJ2-1
CDR3 length: 16
D gene: TRBD2
V gene: TRBV7-3
CDR3 DNA: TGTGCCAGCAGCCCCAGTCAAGCGGGGGGATGGAATGAGCAGTTCTTC
CDR3 protein: CASSPSQAGGWNEQFF

clone size: few
J gene: TRBJ2-1
CDR3 length: 15
D gene: -
V gene: TRBV7-9
CDR3 DNA: TGTGCCAGCAGCTCAGGGTTTCCTTCCTACAATGAGCAGTTCTTC
CDR3 protein: CASSSGFPSYNEQFF